This TCR beta chain was documented in a study of blood T cell repertoires in COVID-19 (dated by TCRdb to 2018 to 2020). About the full investigation: Samples covering the acute and convalescent phases of COVID-19 were provided by collaborators in the United States, Italy and Spain. The material from the prospective study consisted of cDNA or gDNA derived from T cells, B-cell-depleted T cells, or PBMCs. The dataset comprised deeply sampled blood TCRbeta repertoires from subjects exposed to, actively infected with, or recovered from COVID-19. A freely available public database, intended as a resource for researchers studying the immune response to SARS-CoV-2, is where the repertoires were released. The samples were drawn from the first 160 participants of the ongoing ImmuneRACE study and from 950 to 1,500 subjects provided by 6 global collaborators. Sample metadata almost always included a de-identified subject ID, COVID-19 status, age in years and sex. HLA class I and class II types, where available, came from metadata supplied by the sample provider rather than from assay-based typing.

The immunoSEQ Assay, a bias-controlled multiplex PCR, was used to amplify TCRbeta CDR3 regions from genomic DNA. From the authors' description of their analysis: Within the assay, amplification of reference gene primers was used to estimate how many nucleated cells each sample contained. Sequence reads were collapsed and filtered to measure the absolute abundance of every unique TCRbeta CDR3 rearrangement. Productive Simpson clonality was computed per sample as the square root of Simpson's diversity index over productive rearrangements. Held by TCRdb, this immuneACCESS table contains in-frame sequences only and omits some clones. Under half of the omission traces to an unresolved V gene where checked; the cause of the rest is unknown. V, J and clone size derive from that table, while D and trimming were established from the DNA sequence. The sample has a few hundred thousand clones on record, roughly 86% of them singletons. Roughly 9.8% of the sample is held by the ten biggest clonotypes.

A second Seattle source provided samples from volunteer blood donors who had recovered from COVID-19. The collaborating institutions used their own protocols to collect whole blood in K2EDTA tubes. For TCRbeta analysis, collaborators shipped samples as frozen whole blood, isolated PBMCs, or DNA extracted from either of those sample types. For this clone: Its antigen remains unidentified. Nothing much larger sits one base from this clone, and base qualities are not available.

From the cysteine through the phenylalanine, the CDR3 covers 15 amino acids. Solely the CDR3 DNA is kept, with 45 bases framed from the first base. The germline V gene encodes CDR1 MGHRA and CDR2 YSYEKL. The V end gives up 3 bases and the J end 3 bases, leaving 8 bases in the junction not matched to a gene. Broad study findings and their caveats: How much clinical and demographic metadata was included differed by source and by participant, and the metadata was provided uncurated.

Recombination linked TRBV4-1 to TRBJ2-7, with 7 bases in between that match TRBD1. The sample comprised peripheral blood. The source of this sequence is a man aged 35 to 55 who had recovered from COVID-19. The CDR3: CASSQVGRTGYEQYF. The DNA sequence is given as TGCGCCAGCAGCCAGGTAGGCAGGACAGGCTACGAGCAGTACTTC.